Sequencing of this T cell receptor (beta chain) was carried out in a study of T-cell reconstitution after alpha-beta-depleted transplantation in children. Researchers prepared the TCRbeta library using unique molecular identifiers, the study reports. TCRdb independently ran MiXCR on the PCR reads; one entry per CDR3 protein. Of about 420,000 distinct CDR3 sequences in the sample, around 15% were seen once. This TCR was recovered from a boy younger than two who had a stem cell transplant for Wiskott-Aldrich syndrome, so the T cells may come from the graft donor. This material consisted of PBMCs, mostly from graft donor cells, taken 360 days after TCRalphabeta/CD19-depleted stem cell transplant.

CDR3 sequence (DNA): TGTGCCAGCAGTAAACAGGGACAGTCTACGCTCACCGGGGAGCTGTTTTTT. Amino acids: CASSKQGQSTLTGELFF. This rearrangement joins TRBV27 to TRBJ2-2; TRBD1 matches at 7 bases. This CDR3 is built from 17 residues. After removal of 5 bases from V and 4 bases from J, the junction contained 13 bases not matched to a gene. The V gene's germline CDR1 is MNHEY and CDR2 SMNVEV (reference sequence).